This T cell receptor beta chain was retrieved from a study of T-cell memory formation after mild COVID-19. The ends lost 4 bases at V and 4 bases at J; junction bases unmatched: 3. CDR3 length: 14 amino acids. This clonotype was counted only a few times. Its antigen is unidentified. Findings and caveats of the study: The main location of contracting CD4+ clones was CM and EM, and that of contracting CD8+ clones was EMRA. Whether second-wave clones peaking at day 37 were SARS-CoV-2 specific went unconfirmed.

With constant-segment primers, 5'RACE yielded cDNA libraries of TCR alpha and TCR beta that carried sample barcodes and UMIs. TCRdb fed the 5' RACE reads into MiXCR, producing one record per CDR3 protein. The profile covers hundreds of thousands of distinct CDR3 sequences, with around a quarter appearing a single time and about 12% taken by the ten largest. This sequence joins TRBV12-3 or TRBV12-4 and TRBJ1-1; TRBD1 matches 10 bases. Sequenced material: PBMCs or a T cell subset sorted from them (not recorded which). The sequence was collected from an adult woman who had mild COVID-19 (a few samples of this study predate the infection). Cell type and time point are not known. The CDR3 bases are TGTGCCAGCAGTTCGTGGACAGGGGGCACTGAAGCTTTCTTT. As protein: CASSSWTGGTEAFF.